These 16 T cell receptor beta chains were all obtained from the same sample, sequenced in a study of blood T cells in healthy people across ages. Sample-barcoded 5' priming and a J-beta primer mix drove a second PCR of about 6 to 12 cycles. MiXCR, run by TCRdb on the 5' RACE reads, gives a single entry per CDR3 protein. The table shows 800,000 to 1,300,000 distinct CDR3 sequences, with about 25% occurring only once. This sample was shared with a second study, whose subject was T cells of mothers and their children.

The sequenced sample was blood. Every receptor here comes from a girl between 2 and 10 years old in good health.

The chain couples TRBV7-2 to TRBJ2-1; D is unresolved. TRBJ2-7 matches the DNA end more closely, so the J call is doubtful. Per germline, CDR1 SGHTA and CDR2 FQGNSA. The CDR3 is 16 residues long. CDR3: CASSPSIGRSSYEQYF. The CDR3 DNA reads TGTGCCAGCAGCCCCTCCATAGGGCGGAGCTCCTACGAGCAGTACTTC.

The chain joins TRBV19 to TRBJ1-2; 8 bases agree with TRBD1. CDR3 size: 17 residues. Germline CDR1 LNHDA, CDR2 SQIVND (reference sequence). Trimming took 5 bases from V and 2 from J; bases not matched to a gene: 13. The CDR3 DNA sequence: TGTGCCAGTAGTGTAAGCTCGGGGACAGGATCCAACTATGGCTACACCTTC. This encodes CASSVSSGTGSNYGYTF.

There are many counts of this clonotype. The rearrangement uses TRBV29-1 and TRBJ2-1; 7 nucleotides match TRBD1. This CDR3 contains 13 residues. Losses at the gene ends were 5 bases for V and 0 bases for J; bases not matched to a gene: 1. Germline V gene data show CDR1 as SQVTM and CDR2 as ANQGSEA. The CDR3 is CSVRDSSYNEQFF. As DNA, the CDR3 is TGCAGCGTTCGGGACAGCTCCTACAATGAGCAGTTCTTC.

This clonotype has a handful of counts. V and J are TRBV29-1 and TRBJ1-3; D is uncertain. This CDR3 is built from 15 residues. V was cut by 1 base and J by 4 bases, with 14 bases left in between. Germline V gene lookup returns CDR1 SQVTM and CDR2 ANQGSEA. As DNA, the CDR3 is TGCAGCGTTGAAGGGGGTGGCAGTTACGGAAACACCATATATTTT. Translation: CSVEGGGSYGNTIYF.

This clonotype was observed a few times. A read error may account for a junction end that differs from germline. This chain joins TRBV6-1 and TRBJ2-1, with 8 bases matching TRBD2. The CDR3 covers 17 residues. Germline V gives CDR1 MNHNS, CDR2 SASEGT. The CDR3 DNA is TGTGCCAGCAGTGAAGGCCCGGGAGGGAAACCCTACAATGAGCAGTCCTTC. Amino acid sequence: CASSEGPGGKPYNEQSF.

The rearrangement uses TRBV4-2 and TRBJ2-3, with 10 bases fitting TRBD1. The germline V gene encodes CDR1 LGHNA and CDR2 YNFKEQ. Unmatched junction bases numbered 5, after V lost 4 bases and J lost 4 bases. CDR3 length: 15 amino acids. CDR3 in amino acids: CASSRGQGIADTQYF. CDR3 coding DNA: TGTGCCAGCAGCCGGGGACAGGGGATCGCAGATACGCAGTATTTT.

The V and J genes are TRBV7-9 and TRBJ2-2; D gene ambiguous. V was shortened by 5 bases and J by 10 bases, with 14 bases between the two germline ends. The germline CDR1 and CDR2 sequences are SEHNR and FQNEAQ (reference sequence). The CDR3 has 13 residues. CDR3 protein: CASSPLIRLELFF. In DNA, the CDR3 is TGTGCCAGCAGCCCCCTGATTCGGTTGGAGCTGTTTTTT.

This clonotype turned up a few times. This chain connects TRBV20-1 to TRBJ1-4; D is undetermined. Looked up from germline, CDR1 is DFQATT and CDR2 is SNEGSKA (reference sequence). V lost 6 bases to trimming and J lost 9 bases, with 11 bases between them. The CDR3 extends over 11 amino acids. CDR3 nucleotides: TGCAGTGCACCCCGAGACAAAAAACTGTTTTTT. Protein: CSAPRDKKLFF.

This chain connects TRBV20-1 to TRBJ2-4; 7 bases map to TRBD2. Trimming took 3 bases from V and 3 from J; bases not matched to a gene: 8. The CDR3 loop spans 15 amino acids. In germline, CDR1 is DFQATT, CDR2 SNEGSKA (reference sequence). CDR3 nucleotides: TGCAGTGCTAGGGTCCTACGGGAGGACAAAAACATTCAGTACTTC. Translation gives CSARVLREDKNIQYF.

This clonotype showed up just a few times. The chain has TRBV5-5 and TRBJ1-1; D possibly corresponds to TRBD1 (5 bases). There are 15 residues in the CDR3. The germline gives CDR1 SGHKS, CDR2 YYEKEE (reference sequence). V was pared by 6 bases and J by 0 bases, with 15 bases between. The CDR3 here is CASNIVGGVNTEAFF. DNA of the CDR3: TGTGCCAGCAACATTGTCGGGGGAGTGAACACTGAAGCTTTCTTT.

A few counts support this clonotype. V and J are TRBV6-2 or TRBV6-3 and TRBJ2-5, with D perhaps assigned TRBD1 or TRBD2 (5 bases each). The end of the DNA is better explained by TRBJ2-7, so the J call may be wrong. CDR3 length: 15 residues. Germline CDR1 MNHEY, CDR2 SVGEGT. In nucleotides, the CDR3 is TGTGCCAGCAGTTTAGAGGGACCCTGGTCCTACGAGCAGTACTTC. Translating it yields CASSLEGPWSYEQYF.

J is TRBJ2-5 and V is TRBV24-1; D not resolved. The germline V gene encodes CDR1 KGHDR and CDR2 SFDVKD. Trimming stripped 5 bases from V and 1 base from J, with 7 bases between. The CDR3 spans 13 residues. For the CDR3, the DNA is TGTGCCACCAGTGGTGCACTCCAAGAGACCCAGTACTTC. This encodes CATSGALQETQYF.

This clonotype was observed at least ten times. The junction shows a germline mismatch at one end, possibly a read error. The chain recombines TRBV18 with TRBJ2-5; D is undetermined. The germline gives CDR1 KGHSH, CDR2 LQKENI. The CDR3 is made up of 13 amino acids. The CDR3 region has the DNA TGCGCCAGCAGCCCGGGCAACCAAGAGACCCAGTACTTC. This sequence encodes CASSPGNQETQYF.

This rearrangement joins TRBV4-3 to TRBJ2-7, with D perhaps matching TRBD2 (5 bases). CDR1 LGHNA and CDR2 YSLEER come from the germline V gene. The V end was cut by 0 bases, the J end by 4 bases, with 10 bases between. The CDR3 runs to 14 residues. Written as DNA, the CDR3 is TGCGCCAGCAGCCAAGATCGTAGCGAGTACGAGCAGTACTTC. Encoded protein: CASSQDRSEYEQYF.

This chain connects TRBV20-1 to TRBJ2-7; 7 nucleotides line up with TRBD1. The J segment lost 6 bases and the V segment lost 6 bases, leaving 5 bases of the junction unmatched. The CDR3 consists of 11 residues. Per the germline V gene, CDR1 is DFQATT and CDR2 is SNEGSKA (reference sequence). CDR3 sequence reads: CSAAPGGEQYF. In nucleotides, the CDR3 is TGCAGTGCAGCCCCAGGGGGCGAGCAGTACTTC.

The CDR3 region is CASSQTTGDRGPTEAFF. The CDR3 DNA reads TGCGCCAGCAGCCAGACTACCGGGGACAGGGGCCCCACTGAAGCTTTCTTT. The rearrangement uses TRBV4-3 and TRBJ1-1; 10 positions match TRBD1. The germline V gene has CDR1 LGHNA and CDR2 YSLEER. This CDR3 has 17 amino acids. V was pared by 3 bases and J by 4 bases, with 11 bases of the junction left unmatched.